This T cell receptor beta chain was observed in a study of blood T cell repertoires in COVID-19 (dated by TCRdb to the early 2020s). Some background on the complete study: The collaborator samples originated in the United States, Italy and Spain and spanned the acute and convalescent phases of COVID-19. The sample metadata nearly always contained a de-identified subject ID, COVID-19 status, age in years and sex. Samples were obtained from the ongoing ImmuneRACE study (first 160 participants) and from 1,254 subjects provided by 6 global collaborators. HLA class I and class II types, where available, came from metadata supplied by the sample provider rather than from assay-based typing. The repertoires were released in a freely available public database meant as a resource for research on the immune response to SARS-CoV-2. Deeply sampled blood TCRbeta repertoires from subjects exposed to, actively infected with, or recovered from COVID-19 were included in the dataset. The material from the prospective study consisted of cDNA or gDNA derived from T cells, B-cell-depleted T cells, or PBMCs. The paper's findings and limits, for the study overall: How much clinical and demographic metadata was included differed by source and by participant, and the metadata was provided uncurated.

Including cysteine and phenylalanine, the CDR3 has 14 amino acids. Just the 42-base CDR3 DNA is kept, in frame starting at base 1. Turning to this clone: Its specific antigen is unknown. Qualities for individual bases were not recorded, and no much larger clone is one base off.

The collaborating institutions used their own protocols to collect whole blood in K2EDTA tubes. For TCRbeta analysis, collaborators shipped samples as frozen whole blood, isolated PBMCs, or DNA extracted from either of those sample types. TCRbeta CDR3 regions were amplified from genomic DNA by means of the immunoSEQ Assay, a bias-controlled multiplex PCR. As for the original processing: The number of nucleated cells in each sample was estimated from the amplification of reference gene primers within the assay. To quantify the absolute abundance of each unique TCRbeta CDR3 rearrangement, sequence reads were collapsed and filtered. For each sample, productive Simpson clonality was calculated by taking the square root of Simpson's diversity index across productive rearrangements. Sourced from immuneACCESS, this table was stored by TCRdb with only in-frame sequences that have V and J called. A share of the clones is absent; for the studies checked, an unresolved V gene accounts for under half, and the remainder has no known explanation. V, J and clone size were drawn from that table, and D and trimming were deduced from the DNA. The sample table records about 120,000 clones; more than 75% of these occur just once. The ten largest clones take up approximately 2.3% of the sample.

The V and J genes are TRBV21-1 and TRBJ2-3; TRBD1 is the table's D call, not checked against the DNA. TRBV21-1 is tagged as a pseudogene. Sequencing was done on a sample of peripheral blood. This TCR came from a woman aged 50 to 65 with acute or convalescent COVID-19. The CDR3 protein sequence reads: CASSPGQGTDTQYF. The DNA is TGTGCCAGCAGCCCGGGACAGGGCACAGATACGCAGTATTTT.